This entry lists 18 T cell receptor beta chains sequenced from one sample in a study of T cells in localized non-small cell lung cancer. Clones were read by immunoSEQ multiplex PCR, and TCRdb kept only the in-frame ones, dropping some. In the table there are about 2,400 clones, less than 25% of which are singletons. The specimen comprised lung tumor tissue, sampled before any cancer treatment. The receptors derive from a male donor aged 60 or over with stage I lung adenocarcinoma.

The rearrangement links TRBV5-1 to TRBJ1-4; 7 bases align to TRBD1. CDR3 length: 15 amino acids. The V gene end was trimmed by 4 bases and the J gene end by 3 bases; junction bases not matched to a gene: 6. CDR1 SGHRS and CDR2 YFSETQ come from the germline V gene. CDR3 in amino acids: CASSAQGVANEKLFF. The CDR3 nucleotides are TGCGCCAGCAGCGCCCAGGGGGTGGCTAATGAAAAACTGTTTTTT.

V gene TRBV14 combines with J gene TRBJ2-1; 9 nucleotides line up with TRBD2. Per germline, CDR1 SGHDN and CDR2 FVKESK. V dropped 6 bases and J dropped 2; count of bases not matched to a gene: 8. The CDR3 contains 16 residues. This CDR3 reads CASRLTTSGPYNEQFF. CDR3 DNA: TGTGCCAGCAGATTAACGACTAGCGGACCCTACAATGAGCAGTTCTTC.

The rearrangement joins TRBV6-8 to TRBJ1-2, with 8 positions matching TRBD1. With V trimmed by 6 bases and J by 5 bases, 5 bases remained unmatched. The CDR3 sequence is 13 residues long. Germline-derived CDR1 and CDR2 are MNHGY and SAAAGT. The CDR3 region is CASSIRTGYGYTF. In DNA, the CDR3 is TGTGCCAGCAGCATCCGGACAGGGTATGGCTACACCTTC.

In its sample, this clone is medium-sized. CDR3 sequence (DNA): TGTGCCAGCAGCGCCAATAACTATGGCTACACCTTC. Translating gives CASSANNYGYTF. V usage is TRBV6-8 and J usage is TRBJ1-2; D uncertain. Germline assignment: CDR1 MNHGY and CDR2 SAAAGT. V was cut by 6 bases and J by 1 base, with 6 bases left in between. The CDR3 is made up of 12 amino acids.

The genes are TRBV11-3 and TRBJ2-2; 10 bases agree with TRBD1. The CDR3 extends over 19 amino acids. With V trimmed by 5 bases and J by 4 bases, 16 bases remained unmatched. Germline assignment: CDR1 SGHNT and CDR2 YENEEA. The CDR3 region is CASSPIWGTGTGATGELFF. DNA of the CDR3: TGTGCCAGCAGCCCAATTTGGGGGACCGGGACAGGGGCCACCGGGGAGCTGTTTTTT. The full variable domain, in which reference TRBV11-3 and TRBJ2-2 provide the parts outside the CDR3, is EAGVVQSPRYKIIEKKQPVAFWCNPISGHNTLYWYLQNLGQGPELLIRYENEEAVDDSQLPKDRFSAERLKGVDSTLKIQPAELGDSAVYLCASSPIWGTGTGATGELFFGEGSRLTVL.

V is TRBV4-1 and J is TRBJ1-3; tentative D call: TRBD1 (5 bases). V was pared by 2 bases and J by 0 bases, with 14 bases between. Germline loops: CDR1 MGHRA, CDR2 YSYEKL. This CDR3 comprises 17 residues. CDR3 DNA sequence: TGCGCCAGCAGCCAATTTCGCAGGGCTAACTCTGGAAACACCATATATTTT. It codes for CASSQFRRANSGNTIYF.

The chain has TRBV28 and TRBJ1-2; 8 positions agree with TRBD1. V trimming: 5 bases; J trimming: 7 bases; junction bases outside the gene matches: 18. CDR3 size: 17 residues. In germline, CDR1 is MDHEN, CDR2 SYDVKM. CDR3 in DNA: TGTGCCAGCAGTCCGACGCCATGGACAGGGAGGGCAGGTGGCTACACCTTC. This translates into CASSPTPWTGRAGGYTF.

This clone appeared a few times. CDR3 DNA sequence: TGTGCTAGTGGTTTGGCCAGAGGAGCGGGGGCCTACAATGAGCAGTTCTTC. Translation gives CASGLARGAGAYNEQFF. This chain joins TRBV12-5 and TRBJ2-1; 8 bases line up with TRBD2. V was clipped by 1 base and J by 2 bases; unmatched bases: 7. CDR3 length equals 17 residues. Germline-derived CDR1 and CDR2 are LGHNT and FRNRAP.

The chain carries TRBV11-3 and TRBJ2-3, with D possibly matching TRBD2 (6 bases). Germline CDR1 reads SGHNT; CDR2 reads YENEEA. The CDR3 runs 16 residues. Trimming cost V 5 bases and J 2 bases, with 17 bases left between them. DNA of the CDR3: TGTGCCAGCAGCCCGGAGGGACGCCTTTACACAGATACGCAGTATTTT. This gives the protein CASSPEGRLYTDTQYF. Based on the CDR3 plus reference TRBV11-3 and TRBJ2-3, the full variable domain is EAGVVQSPRYKIIEKKQPVAFWCNPISGHNTLYWYLQNLGQGPELLIRYENEEAVDDSQLPKDRFSAERLKGVDSTLKIQPAELGDSAVYLCASSPEGRLYTDTQYFGPGTRLTVL.

The rearrangement uses TRBV11-3 and TRBJ2-1, with 10 bases aligning to TRBD1. Germline V gene data show CDR1 as SGHNT and CDR2 as YENEEA. The CDR3 covers 15 residues. With V trimmed by 5 bases and J by 2 bases, 3 bases remained unmatched. The DNA of the CDR3 is TGTGCCAGCAGCCGGACAGGGGGTACCTACAATGAGCAGTTCTTC. It specifies CASSRTGGTYNEQFF. Supplemented by reference TRBV11-3 and TRBJ2-1, the full variable domain reads EAGVVQSPRYKIIEKKQPVAFWCNPISGHNTLYWYLQNLGQGPELLIRYENEEAVDDSQLPKDRFSAERLKGVDSTLKIQPAELGDSAVYLCASSRTGGTYNEQFFGPGTRLTVL.

V and J are TRBV9 and TRBJ1-5; D may be TRBD1 (5 bases). V was pared by 5 bases and J by 10 bases, with 22 bases between. The CDR3 loop spans 15 amino acids. CDR1 and CDR2 from the germline V gene are SGDLS and YYNGEE. In nucleotides, the CDR3 is TGTGCCAGCAGTCGGGGGGACCTTTCCCCGGGCCCCCAGCATTTT. This encodes CASSRGDLSPGPQHF.

The chain carries TRBV6-8 and TRBJ1-1, with TRBD1 as a possible D gene (5 bases). The V gene's germline CDR1 is MNHGY and CDR2 SAAAGT. V was shortened by 0 bases and J by 0 bases, with 11 bases between the two germline ends. This CDR3 is 16 amino acids long. CDR3 nucleotides: TGTGCCAGCAGTTACTCCCCAGGGAAATTGAACACTGAAGCTTTCTTT. Its protein is CASSYSPGKLNTEAFF.

The chain joins TRBV23-1 to TRBJ2-2; D ambiguous. TRBV23-1 is labeled an ORF, and its function is uncertain. This CDR3 has 16 residues. Trimming stripped 4 bases from V and 0 bases from J, with 12 bases between. For the CDR3, the DNA is TGCGCCAGCAGTCCTAAGGGCGGAACGAACACCGGGGAGCTGTTTTTT. Protein sequence: CASSPKGGTNTGELFF.

This clone was observed a few times. This chain connects TRBV19 to TRBJ1-4, with TRBD1 matching 8 bases. The CDR3 consists of 16 residues. V gave up 1 base and J gave up 8 bases; unmatched junction bases: 9. The germline CDR1 and CDR2 sequences are LNHDA and SQIVND (reference sequence). The CDR3 here is CASSIGRQGIGEKLFF. The DNA of the CDR3 is TGTGCCAGTAGTATAGGTCGACAGGGGATAGGAGAAAAACTGTTTTTT.

The J gene is TRBJ2-3, the V gene TRBV9; D possibly corresponds to TRBD2 (5 bases). The CDR3 length is 12 residues. The germline V and J ends were trimmed by 5 bases and 1 base, with 5 bases remaining between them. CDR1 is SGDLS, CDR2 YYNGEE, per germline. The CDR3: CASSSGTDTQYF. The CDR3 nucleotides are TGTGCCAGCAGTAGCGGCACAGATACGCAGTATTTT.

The genes are TRBV4-1 and TRBJ1-4; possibly TRBD1 for D (5 bases). Germline lookup yields CDR1 MGHRA and CDR2 YSYEKL. V was trimmed by 0 bases and J by 5 bases, leaving 13 bases between them. The CDR3 sequence is 16 residues long. CDR3 nucleotide sequence: TGCGCCAGCAGCCAAGACGGGGGGTTGAGAAATGAAAAACTGTTTTTT. Its translation is CASSQDGGLRNEKLFF.

This clone has a handful of counts. The chain joins TRBV18 to TRBJ2-1; no clear D gene. Germline V gene sequence: CDR1 KGHSH, CDR2 LQKENI. V was pared by 3 bases and J by 0 bases, with 12 bases between. The CDR3 sequence is 16 residues long. The CDR3 region has the DNA TGTGCCAGCTCACCCCGACTCTCAAGCTCCTACAATGAGCAGTTCTTC. This gives the protein CASSPRLSSSYNEQFF.

A few counts support this clone. This chain links TRBV5-1 with TRBJ1-1; 7 bases agree with TRBD1. After removal of 3 bases from V and 5 bases from J, the junction contained 7 bases not matched to a gene. CDR3 length equals 14 residues. Germline V CDR1 and CDR2: SGHRS, YFSETQ. The chain's CDR3 is CASSWRGRGTEAFF. The CDR3 DNA sequence: TGCGCCAGCAGCTGGAGGGGGCGGGGGACTGAAGCTTTCTTT.